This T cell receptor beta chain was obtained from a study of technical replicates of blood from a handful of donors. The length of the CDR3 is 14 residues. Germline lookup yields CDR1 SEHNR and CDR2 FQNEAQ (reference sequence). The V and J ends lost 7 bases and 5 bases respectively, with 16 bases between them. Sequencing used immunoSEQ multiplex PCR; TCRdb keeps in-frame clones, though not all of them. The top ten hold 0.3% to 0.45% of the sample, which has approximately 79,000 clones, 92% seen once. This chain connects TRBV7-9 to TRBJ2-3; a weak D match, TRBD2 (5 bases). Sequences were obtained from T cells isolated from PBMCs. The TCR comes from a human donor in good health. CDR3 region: CASTQLGAGDTQYF. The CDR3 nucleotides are TGTGCCAGCACCCAACTAGGCGCCGGAGATACGCAGTATTTT.